The next 13 T cell receptor beta chains were all read from a single sample in a study of cytomegalovirus exposure and HLA in healthy donors. PCR primers comprised 60 Vbeta and 13 Jbeta primers. TCRdb's copy holds only in-frame clones and misses some; the assay was immunoSEQ multiplex PCR. Of roughly 71,000 clones detected, 60% to 75% appear once; the ten largest clones hold 20% to 25%. The sample taken for sequencing was PBMCs. Source of these receptors: a man aged 35 to 55 in good health and CMV-seropositive.

The rearrangement uses TRBV19 and TRBJ1-6; 7 bases align to TRBD1. J lost 4 bases, V lost 6 bases, and 9 bases had no gene match. The CDR3 consists of 16 residues. The germline V gene has CDR1 LNHDA and CDR2 SQIVND (reference sequence). CDR3 in amino acids: CASRRAGTEYNSPLHF. DNA for the CDR3: TGTGCCAGTAGGAGAGCCGGGACAGAGTATAATTCACCCCTCCACTTT. The whole variable domain, filled in from reference TRBV19 and TRBJ1-6, reads DGGITQSPKYLFRKEGQNVTLSCEQNLNHDAMYWYRQDPGQGLRLIYYSQIVNDFQKGDIAEGYSVSREKKESFPLTVTSAQKNPTAFYLCASRRAGTEYNSPLHFGNGTRLTVT.

The count of this clone is one. The rearrangement joins TRBV19 to TRBJ2-2; no clear D gene. Trimming took off 3 bases at V and 0 bases at J, with 8 bases between the two ends. CDR3 length: 15 amino acids. The germline V gene has CDR1 LNHDA and CDR2 SQIVND (reference sequence). This CDR3 reads CASSIRNPNTGELFF. CDR3 in DNA: TGTGCCAGTAGTATCAGGAACCCGAACACCGGGGAGCTGTTTTTT.

CDR3 nucleotide sequence: TGTGCCAGCAGCATCCCAAGGGGAGCGGGGGTTAACACCGGGGAGCTGTTTTTT. Protein sequence: CASSIPRGAGVNTGELFF. The V call is TRBV9, the J call TRBJ2-2; the match to TRBD2 covers 8 bases. The germline V gene has CDR1 SGDLS and CDR2 YYNGEE. This CDR3 region has 18 residues. V shed 4 bases, J shed 2 bases, and the junction held 13 bases outside the gene matches.

The chain joins TRBV10-1 to TRBJ1-4; 7 bases align to TRBD1. V lost 7 bases and J lost 4; bases outside the gene matches: 18. Per the germline V gene, CDR1 is WNHNN and CDR2 is SYGVQD (reference sequence). The CDR3 has 18 amino acids. This CDR3 reads CASTLRGQRPSLNEKLFF. The CDR3 DNA is TGCGCCAGCACCCTTAGGGGACAGCGGCCGTCGCTTAATGAAAAACTGTTTTTT.

The CDR3 here is CASSPMTGVDYNEQFF. The DNA for the CDR3 is TGTGCCAGCAGCCCGATGACAGGGGTAGATTACAATGAGCAGTTCTTC. V is TRBV5-4 and J is TRBJ2-1, with TRBD1 matching 8 bases. With V trimmed by 4 bases and J by 4 bases, 10 bases remained unmatched. The CDR3 runs to 16 residues. Looked up from germline, CDR1 is SGHNT and CDR2 is YYREEE (reference sequence).

The chain links TRBV7-2 to TRBJ1-3, with D perhaps TRBD1 (5 bases). V lost 1 base and J 9 bases, leaving 7 bases between the germline ends. This CDR3 is 12 amino acids long. Germline V CDR1 and CDR2: SGHTA, FQGNSA. In DNA form, the CDR3 reads TGTGCCAGCAGCTTAGGACAGACCACCATATATTTT. Protein: CASSLGQTTIYF. The variable domain in full, completed from reference TRBV7-2 and TRBJ1-3, reads GAGVSQSPSNKVTEKGKDVELRCDPISGHTALYWYRQSLGQGLEFLIYFQGNSAPDKSGLPSDRFSAERTGGSVSTLTIQRTQQEDSAVYLCASSLGQTTIYFGEGSWLTVV.

The sample holds a few counts of this clone. This chain joins TRBV4-2 and TRBJ2-1; perhaps TRBD2 as D (6 bases). Germline CDR1 is LGHNA and CDR2 is YNFKEQ. The V gene lost 1 base and the J gene lost 8 bases, with 6 bases spanning the gap. The CDR3 has 12 amino acids. This CDR3 reads CASSQAGDEQFF. The CDR3 coding sequence is TGTGCCAGCAGCCAAGCGGGGGATGAGCAGTTCTTC.

The J gene is TRBJ2-7, the V gene TRBV27; 8 bases agree with TRBD1. V lost 5 bases, J lost 4 bases, and 7 bases stayed unmatched. The CDR3 covers 14 residues. Germline CDR1 reads MNHEY; CDR2 reads SMNVEV (reference sequence). CDR3 nucleotide sequence: TGTGCCAGCAGTCCCGTCGGACAGGGATACGAGCAGTACTTC. Its protein is CASSPVGQGYEQYF.

The J gene is TRBJ1-2, the V gene TRBV30, with D hard to call. The CDR3 totals 13 residues. From germline, CDR1 is GTSNPN and CDR2 SVGIG (reference sequence). Trimming left V 1 base short and J 1 base short, with 7 bases between. CDR3 DNA: TGTGCCTGGAGTGGGAACAGTAACTATGGCTACACCTTC. Amino acid sequence: CAWSGNSNYGYTF.

V is TRBV5-1 and J is TRBJ1-1; D gene unclear. The CDR3 is made up of 14 amino acids. V shed 0 bases and J shed 4 bases, with 10 bases lying between them. The V gene's germline CDR1 is SGHRS and CDR2 YFSETQ. The CDR3 bases are TGCGCCAGCAGCTTGGAAGGGAGCGGCACTGAAGCTTTCTTT. It is translated as CASSLEGSGTEAFF.

This sequence joins TRBV7-6 and TRBJ2-1; possible D gene TRBD2, 5 bases. The CDR3 extends over 15 amino acids. Trimming removed 5 bases from V and 2 bases from J, with 13 bases in between. CDR1 SGHVS and CDR2 FNYEAQ come from the germline V gene. The CDR3 sequence is CASSAGRRTYNEQFF. DNA of the CDR3: TGTGCCAGCAGCGCGGGCCGACGAACCTACAATGAGCAGTTCTTC.

The CDR3 loop reads CASSFGAAPTGTQYF. Here the CDR3 DNA reads TGTGCCAGCAGCTTTGGGGCGGCCCCCACGGGTACGCAGTATTTT. The chain is built from TRBV5-6 and TRBJ2-3, with D maybe TRBD1 (5 bases). V was clipped by 2 bases and J by 8 bases, with 18 bases between them. Germline assignment: CDR1 SGHDT and CDR2 YYEEEE. The CDR3 length is 15 residues.

This chain uses TRBV9 with TRBJ2-1, with D maybe TRBD2 (5 bases). Germline CDR1 reads SGDLS; CDR2 reads YYNGEE. The CDR3 totals 14 residues. V was pared by 2 bases and J by 5 bases, with 11 bases between. The CDR3 DNA is TGTGCCAGCAGCGTGGAGACTACCAACAATGAGCAGTTCTTC. The encoded protein is CASSVETTNNEQFF.